This T cell receptor (beta chain) was obtained from a study of Graves' ophthalmopathy and Graves' hyperthyroidism. The wider study: Ophthalmopathy absent within 18 months of follow-up marked hyperthyroidism as stable.

Study conclusions and caveats: The model flagged ophthalmopathy progression at approximately 66% sensitivity and 72% to 85% specificity. Blood also contained most of the expanded thyroid clonotypes above 0.001 frequency.

Germline V lookup: CDR1 PRHDT, CDR2 FYEKMQ (reference sequence). V was cut by 5 bases and J by 0 bases, with 10 bases left in between. This CDR3 spans 14 amino acids. The diagnosis combined clinical symptoms, thyroxine, TRAb, thyroid ultrasound and orbital computed tomography scans. This clonotype has a handful of counts. The antigen is not known. Scientists amplified the TCR beta CDR3 regions from RNA transcripts. HTBI primers primed a first-round RT-PCR, and a second-round multiplex PCR followed. TCRdb reprocessed the multiplex PCR reads via MiXCR and lists one record per CDR3 protein. This table has around 1,000,000 distinct CDR3 sequences, 35% to 40% appearing once.

This chain uses TRBV13 with TRBJ2-5; the D gene is possibly TRBD1 (6 bases). The TCR originated in an adult man with Graves' hyperthyroidism. Sequenced sample: peripheral blood or thyroid tissue (not recorded which). Here the CDR3 DNA reads TGTGCCAGCAGCAAAGACAGGTACCAAGAGACCCAGTACTTC. It translates to CASSKDRYQETQYF. Based on the CDR3 plus reference TRBV13 and TRBJ2-5, the full variable domain is AAGVIQSPRHLIKEKRETATLKCYPIPRHDTVYWYQQGPGQDPQFLISFYEKMQSDKGSIPDRFSAQQFSDYHSELNMSSLELGDSALYFCASSKDRYQETQYFGPGTRLLVL.